Listed here are 21 T cell receptor beta chains from one sample, sequenced in a study of beta chain features in type 1 diabetes. Their antigens are not known. Sequencing targeted expressed TCRB transcripts, as all isolated RNA had been reverse transcribed. Libraries were prepared by immunoSEQ multiplex PCR; TCRdb keeps only in-frame clonotypes and omits some of them. The sample includes about 160,000 clones, about 7.8% of them seen just once. Regarding the study as a whole: TCRB CDR3 length was moderately but significantly reduced in all four CD4+ subsets of Type 1 diabetes patients.

The source material was central memory CD4+ T cells from blood. The receptors come from a woman in her forties with type 1 diabetes.

This clone was counted between two and nine times. The chain employs TRBV27 and TRBJ1-2; D may be TRBD1 (6 bases). The V end was cut by 5 bases, the J end by 10 bases, with 17 bases between. The CDR3 contains 13 residues. Germline CDR1 is MNHEY and CDR2 is SMNVEV (reference sequence). CDR3 amino acids: CASSPTGTRPYTF. CDR3 DNA: TGTGCCAGCAGTCCAACCGGGACAAGGCCCTACACCTTC.

The chain links TRBV30 to TRBJ1-1, with 8 nucleotides matching TRBD1. Germline assignment: CDR1 GTSNPN and CDR2 SVGIG (reference sequence). The J segment lost 4 bases and the V segment lost 4 bases, leaving 8 bases of the junction unmatched. The CDR3 covers 14 residues. Here the CDR3 DNA reads TGTGCCTGGACCGAGGGACAGGTCGGCACTGAAGCTTTCTTT. Translated, it gives CAWTEGQVGTEAFF.

The chain uses TRBV5-4 and TRBJ2-2; D is perhaps TRBD2 (5 bases). Germline CDR1 reads SGHNT; CDR2 reads YYREEE (reference sequence). This CDR3 is built from 12 residues. V was shortened by 7 bases and J by 3 bases, with 7 bases between the two germline ends. This CDR3 reads CASQRDTGELFF. CDR3 DNA: TGTGCCAGCCAGAGGGACACCGGGGAGCTGTTTTTT.

This chain links TRBV9 with TRBJ1-1, with 7 nucleotides matching TRBD1. This CDR3 is 13 amino acids long. The germline gives CDR1 SGDLS, CDR2 YYNGEE. V lost 4 bases to trimming and J lost 4 bases; unmatched junction nucleotides: 4. Here the CDR3 reads CASSSRDSTEAFF. CDR3 DNA sequence: TGTGCCAGCAGCTCCCGGGACAGCACTGAAGCTTTCTTT.

V and J are TRBV28 and TRBJ2-1; 7 positions match TRBD2. This CDR3 is built from 15 residues. V gave up 6 bases and J gave up 3 bases; unmatched junction bases: 8. Germline V lookup: CDR1 MDHEN, CDR2 SYDVKM. The CDR3 protein is CASSPGGGFYNEQFF. CDR3 bases: TGTGCCAGCAGCCCTGGGGGGGGGTTCTACAATGAGCAGTTCTTC.

The chain has TRBV2 and TRBJ2-7, with 10 bases matching TRBD1. The CDR3 is 12 amino acids. V trimming: 8 bases; J trimming: 4 bases; junction bases outside the gene matches: 2. The germline V gene encodes CDR1 SNHLY and CDR2 FYNNEI. This CDR3 is CASQDRGYEQYF. The CDR3 nucleotides are TGTGCCAGCCAGGACAGGGGGTACGAGCAGTACTTC.

The chain joins TRBV7-2 to TRBJ2-3; 11 bases line up with TRBD2. Germline V gives CDR1 SGHTA, CDR2 FQGNSA. V was pared by 5 bases and J by 5 bases, with 6 bases of the junction left unmatched. The CDR3 has 15 amino acids. CDR3 residues: CASSQGLAVRDTQYF. DNA for the CDR3: TGTGCCAGCAGCCAGGGACTAGCGGTAAGAGATACGCAGTATTTT.

V and J are TRBV9 and TRBJ2-7, with 10 bases matching TRBD1. This CDR3 has 16 amino acids. CDR1 is SGDLS, CDR2 YYNGEE, per germline. V was clipped by 0 bases and J by 6 bases; unmatched bases: 9. The chain's CDR3 is CASSVGRDRGVVEQYF. CDR3 nucleotides: TGTGCCAGCAGCGTAGGACGGGACAGGGGAGTGGTCGAGCAGTACTTC.

J is TRBJ2-3 and V is TRBV7-2; D ambiguous. Germline V CDR1 and CDR2: SGHTA, FQGNSA. V was shortened by 5 bases and J by 0 bases, with 12 bases between the two germline ends. This CDR3 comprises 15 residues. The CDR3 coding sequence is TGTGCCAGCAGCCCCCGCCCACAAAGCACAGATACGCAGTATTTT. Its protein product is CASSPRPQSTDTQYF.

J is TRBJ2-3 and V is TRBV7-8, with 10 bases that match TRBD2. V shed 3 bases and J 7 bases; nucleotides not matched to a gene: 10. Germline CDR1 is SGHVS and CDR2 is FQNEAQ. This CDR3 is 16 amino acids long. CDR3 protein: CASSFRTSGGGNTQYF. DNA of the CDR3: TGTGCCAGCAGCTTCCGGACTAGCGGCGGGGGGAATACGCAGTATTTT.

The V call is TRBV6-6, the J call TRBJ2-3; 7 bases line up with TRBD2. This CDR3 spans 15 amino acids. Germline V gene data show CDR1 as MNHNY and CDR2 as SVGAGI (reference sequence). J gave up 0 bases and V 5 bases, and 5 bases lay outside the gene matches. For the CDR3, the DNA is TGTGCCAGCAGTGCATCGGGGGGTAGCACAGATACGCAGTATTTT. Amino acid sequence: CASSASGGSTDTQYF.

This clone was observed a handful of times. The chain uses TRBV7-9 and TRBJ1-1; TRBD1 agrees at 9 bases. V shed 1 base, J shed 7 bases, and the junction held 7 bases outside the gene matches. CDR1 is SEHNR, CDR2 FQNEAQ, per germline (reference sequence). The CDR3 sequence is 15 residues long. CDR3 in amino acids: CASSLGQGEESEAFF. CDR3 coding DNA: TGTGCCAGCAGCTTAGGACAGGGGGAGGAAAGTGAAGCTTTCTTT.

A few counts support this clone. The chain employs TRBV28 and TRBJ1-1; D unresolved. Germline loops: CDR1 MDHEN, CDR2 SYDVKM. V lost 6 bases, J lost 1 base, and 15 bases lay in between. The CDR3 contains 15 residues. CDR3 in DNA: TGTGCCAGCAGACTAACTAGGACGGCGAACACTGAAGCTTTCTTT. Translated, it gives CASRLTRTANTEAFF. Drawing the rest from reference TRBV28 and TRBJ1-1, the complete variable domain is DVKVTQSSRYLVKRTGEKVFLECVQDMDHENMFWYRQDPGLGLRLIYFSYDVKMKEKGDIPEGYSVSREKKERFSLILESASTNQTSMYLCASRLTRTANTEAFFGQGTRLTVV.

The CDR3 sequence is CASSLMPGGAYEQYF. CDR3 in DNA: TGTGCCAGCAGCTTAATGCCAGGGGGCGCCTACGAGCAGTACTTC. This chain links TRBV7-2 with TRBJ2-5, with 8 bases identical to TRBD1. The closer fit of TRBJ2-7 to the DNA end suggests the J call may be wrong. CDR1 SGHTA and CDR2 FQGNSA come from the germline V gene. CDR3 size: 15 residues.

V and J are TRBV27 and TRBJ1-2, with 7 bases aligning to TRBD1. CDR1 is MNHEY, CDR2 SMNVEV, per germline (reference sequence). The CDR3 is made up of 14 amino acids. V shed 8 bases, J shed 4 bases, and the junction held 10 bases outside the gene matches. The CDR3 spells CASGETGFSYGYTF. CDR3 DNA sequence: TGTGCCAGCGGAGAGACAGGGTTTAGCTATGGCTACACCTTC.

The chain joins TRBV12-5 to TRBJ2-1; 7 bases match TRBD2. This CDR3 has 15 amino acids. V trimming: 1 base; J trimming: 8 bases; junction bases outside the gene matches: 8. Germline loops: CDR1 LGHNT, CDR2 FRNRAP. The CDR3 reads CASGLAMGGGDEQFF. The CDR3, as DNA: TGTGCTAGTGGTTTGGCGATGGGGGGGGGAGATGAGCAGTTCTTC.

This clone has just a few counts. The CDR3 reads CASSEGGMANVLTF. CDR3 DNA: TGTGCCAGCAGTGAGGGGGGAATGGCCAACGTCCTGACTTTC. The chain combines TRBV6-4 with TRBJ2-6; TRBD2 might be the D (6 bases). The CDR3 covers 14 residues. Deletions cut 3 bases from V and 6 bases from J, with 9 bases between. Germline V gives CDR1 MRHNA, CDR2 SNTAGT.

CDR3 coding DNA: TGTGCCAGCAGCCCCCTGGGGACAGGCGTAAGTGGCTACACCTTC. Protein product: CASSPLGTGVSGYTF. The V gene is TRBV16, the J gene TRBJ1-2; 8 bases agree with TRBD1. CDR1 and CDR2 (germline): KGHSY, FQNENV. V lost 4 bases, J lost 7 bases, and 11 bases stayed unmatched. CDR3 size: 15 residues.

In its sample, this clone was seen a few times. Different DNA sequences within this sample yield the same CDR3. J is TRBJ1-3 and V is TRBV18, with D unclear. The V and J ends lost 3 bases and 0 bases respectively, with 6 bases between them. This CDR3 has 14 amino acids. Germline-derived CDR1 and CDR2 are KGHSH and LQKENI. CDR3 residues: CASSPGSSGNTIYF. In DNA form, the CDR3 reads TGTGCCAGCTCACCGGGGAGCTCTGGAAACACCATATATTTT.

A word on this clone: A junction boundary mismatches the germline segment, possibly from a read error. Here the CDR3 DNA reads TGTGCTAGCAGCTTAGCGCCGGGAGTGGGATCCGACACCGGGGAGCTGTTTTTT. Its translation is CASSLAPGVGSDTGELFF. The chain is built from TRBV7-7 and TRBJ2-2; perhaps TRBD2 as D (6 bases). CDR1 and CDR2 from the germline V gene are SSHAT and FNYEAQ (reference sequence). The CDR3 length is 18 residues.

This clone was recorded a few times. The chain recombines TRBV19 with TRBJ2-1; 7 positions match TRBD2. The CDR3 consists of 14 residues. CDR1 is LNHDA and CDR2 is SQIVND in the germline V gene (reference sequence). Trimming took 4 bases from V and 3 from J; bases not matched to a gene: 3. In DNA, the CDR3 is TGTGCCAGTAGTAACGGCGGGGGCTACAATGAGCAGTTCTTC. Protein product: CASSNGGGYNEQFF.